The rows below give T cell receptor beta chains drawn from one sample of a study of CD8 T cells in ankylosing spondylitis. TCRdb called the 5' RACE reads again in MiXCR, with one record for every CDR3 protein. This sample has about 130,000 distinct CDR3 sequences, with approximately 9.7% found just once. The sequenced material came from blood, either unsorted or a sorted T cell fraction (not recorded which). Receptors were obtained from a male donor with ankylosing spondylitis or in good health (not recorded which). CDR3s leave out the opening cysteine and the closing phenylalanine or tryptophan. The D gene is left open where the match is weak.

ASRMGETGWGAEAF | TRBV5-1 | TRBD1 | TRBJ1-1
SVVRADSTDTQY | TRBV29-1 | - | TRBJ2-3
ASNIDWQNTGELF | TRBV2 | - | TRBJ2-2
AHPRWETQY | TRBV7-3 | - | TRBJ2-5
SARGRSATYEQY | TRBV20-1 | - | TRBJ2-7
SAGPDTQY | TRBV20-1 | - | TRBJ2-3
ASSLTSWDEQF | TRBV7-3 | - | TRBJ2-1
ASSPLGISEAF | TRBV4-1 | - | TRBJ1-1
ASSSGGSYNEQF | TRBV5-1 | - | TRBJ2-1
SARLQGPPNTDTQY | TRBV20-1 | TRBD1 | TRBJ2-3
ASSSAASGSMNTDTQY | TRBV5-1 | TRBD2 | TRBJ2-3
SARDHGESSYNEQF | TRBV20-1 | - | TRBJ2-1
SARQGAGELF | TRBV20-1 | - | TRBJ2-2
SARDRLDSLGKNIQY | TRBV20-1 | - | TRBJ2-4
ASIPTSGATGELF | TRBV5-1 | TRBD2 | TRBJ2-2
ASNRRDRGSYEQY | TRBV6-1 | TRBD1 | TRBJ2-7
ASSYPTGRGNDADTQY | TRBV6-2/TRBV6-3 | TRBD2 | TRBJ2-3
SARGGTNTGELF | TRBV29-1 | - | TRBJ2-2
ASSTTGRNTEAF | TRBV5-1 | - | TRBJ1-1
ASSLSRLETQY | TRBV5-6 | - | TRBJ2-5
ASSYTYQPQH | TRBV6-2/TRBV6-3 | - | TRBJ1-5
ASSSRLAGLDEQF | TRBV7-6 | TRBD2 | TRBJ2-1
ASSLDRGLPYEQY | TRBV7-2 | TRBD1 | TRBJ2-7
ASSHGAGGARLYEQY | TRBV4-3 | TRBD2 | TRBJ2-7
ASSQEYYEQY | TRBV7-9 | - | TRBJ2-7
ASSFPASKVTDTQY | TRBV7-9 | - | TRBJ2-3
ASSLGGGGYT | TRBV7-2 | - | TRBJ1-2
ASSGQGAPNEKLF | TRBV4-1 | TRBD1 | TRBJ1-4
ASSFGGDSNQPQH | TRBV12-3/TRBV12-4 | - | TRBJ1-5